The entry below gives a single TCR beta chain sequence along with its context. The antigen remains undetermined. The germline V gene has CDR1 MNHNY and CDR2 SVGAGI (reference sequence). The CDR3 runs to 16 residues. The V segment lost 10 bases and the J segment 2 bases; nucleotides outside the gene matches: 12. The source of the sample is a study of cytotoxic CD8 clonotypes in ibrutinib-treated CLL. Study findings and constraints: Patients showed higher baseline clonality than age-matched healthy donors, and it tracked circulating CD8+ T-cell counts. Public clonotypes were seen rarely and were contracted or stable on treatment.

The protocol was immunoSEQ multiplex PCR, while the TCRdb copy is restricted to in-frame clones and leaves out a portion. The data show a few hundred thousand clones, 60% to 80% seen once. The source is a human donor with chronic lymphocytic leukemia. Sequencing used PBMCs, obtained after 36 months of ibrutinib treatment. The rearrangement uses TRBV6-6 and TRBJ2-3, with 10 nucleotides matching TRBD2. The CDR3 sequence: CATTLAGGQPTDTQYF. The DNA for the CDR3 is TGTGCCACTACTTTAGCGGGGGGCCAACCCACAGATACGCAGTATTTT.